The 23 T cell receptor beta chains given below trace back to one sample, sequenced in a study of identical twins. MiXCR, applied by TCRdb to the 5' RACE reads, yields one record per CDR3 protein. The table lists just over 500,000 distinct CDR3 sequences, approximately 22% of them singletons. These data also formed part of another study, on T cells expressing NK-cell markers.

Sequences were obtained from CD4+ T cells sorted from blood. These receptor sequences come from a woman younger than 30 in good health.

This chain uses TRBV5-1 with TRBJ2-2; no definite D call. Germline-derived CDR1 and CDR2 are SGHRS and YFSETQ. The CDR3 spans 15 residues. V lost 0 bases and J 6 bases, leaving 12 bases between the germline ends. The CDR3 spells CASSLALTGPGELFF. The DNA for the CDR3 is TGCGCCAGCAGCTTGGCCTTGACGGGCCCCGGGGAGCTGTTTTTT.

The V and J genes are TRBV3-1 and TRBJ1-1, with TRBD1 as a possible D gene (5 bases). From germline, CDR1 is LGHDT and CDR2 YNNKEL (reference sequence). V was pared by 1 base and J by 3 bases, with 9 bases between. The CDR3 is 14 residues long. CDR3 amino acids: CASSQADTYTEAFF. The CDR3 region has the DNA TGTGCCAGCAGCCAAGCGGACACATACACTGAAGCTTTCTTT.

The chain uses TRBV20-1 and TRBJ1-2; D is unresolved. The CDR3 is 12 amino acids. V was clipped by 6 bases and J by 6 bases, with 14 bases between them. Per the germline V gene, CDR1 is DFQATT and CDR2 is SNEGSKA (reference sequence). The CDR3 bases are TGCAGTGCCCCGGGTAGTATCGATGGCTACACCTTC. It yields the protein CSAPGSIDGYTF.

The V and J genes are TRBV7-2 and TRBJ2-7; 10 nucleotides align to TRBD1. The CDR3 runs to 14 residues. V trimming: 5 bases; J trimming: 9 bases; junction bases outside the gene matches: 10. Germline V gene data show CDR1 as SGHTA and CDR2 as FQGNSA. For the CDR3, the DNA is TGTGCCAGCAGCCCGACAGGGGGCGAGGTGGGGCAGTACTTC. Its protein is CASSPTGGEVGQYF.

V is TRBV6-5 and J is TRBJ2-1, with TRBD2 matching over 12 bases. The CDR3 loop spans 16 amino acids. The ends lost 4 bases at V and 5 bases at J; junction bases unmatched: 6. Germline V lookup: CDR1 MNHEY, CDR2 SVGAGI. As DNA, the CDR3 is TGTGCCAGCAGTTTCCGGACTAGCGGGATACACAATGAGCAGTTCTTC. This gives the protein CASSFRTSGIHNEQFF.

This clonotype was recorded many times. CDR3: CASSQARGGGSYEQYF. For the CDR3, the DNA is TGTGCCAGCAGCCAAGCGAGAGGGGGGGGGTCCTACGAGCAGTACTTC. The chain is built from TRBV14 and TRBJ2-7; perhaps TRBD2 as D (7 bases). The CDR3 is 16 amino acids. Trimming took 1 base from V and 1 from J, leaving 14 bases between them. The germline V gene encodes CDR1 SGHDN and CDR2 FVKESK.

The V call is TRBV9, the J call TRBJ2-5; D is undetermined. From germline, CDR1 is SGDLS and CDR2 YYNGEE. Between the trimmed V and J ends, which lost 0 bases and 2 bases, there was a span of 5 bases. The length of the CDR3 is 13 residues. CDR3 sequence reads: CASSVGRQETQYF. The CDR3 coding sequence is TGTGCCAGCAGCGTAGGTCGACAAGAGACCCAGTACTTC.

This chain joins TRBV7-3 and TRBJ2-3, with D possibly being TRBD2 (7 bases). Germline V gene data show CDR1 as SGHTA and CDR2 as FQGTGA. Trimming took 5 bases from V and 1 from J, leaving 22 bases between them. This CDR3 comprises 18 residues. The CDR3 nucleotides read TGTGCCAGCAGCCCTACGGGGGGCGGTTATCGGGGCACAGATACGCAGTATTTT. Translating gives CASSPTGGGYRGTDTQYF.

This clonotype was seen a handful of times. The rearrangement joins TRBV6-6 to TRBJ1-2; no clear D. The CDR3 totals 13 residues. In germline, CDR1 is MNHNY, CDR2 SVGAGI (reference sequence). The germline V and J ends were trimmed by 4 bases and 0 bases, with 6 bases remaining between them. In DNA form, the CDR3 reads TGTGCCAGCAGTTCTGACCCTAACTATGGCTACACCTTC. This sequence encodes CASSSDPNYGYTF.

This clonotype was detected ten times or more. The chain recombines TRBV29-1 with TRBJ2-7; D possibly corresponds to TRBD1 (6 bases). The V end lost 6 bases, the J end lost 0 bases, and 15 bases lay between the germline ends. This CDR3 spans 14 amino acids. Per germline, CDR1 SQVTM and CDR2 ANQGSEA. CDR3 in amino acids: CSVYETGISYEQYF. As DNA, the CDR3 is TGCAGCGTGTATGAGACAGGCATCTCCTACGAGCAGTACTTC.

This clonotype was picked up a small number of times. The rearrangement links TRBV6-4 to TRBJ2-1; tentative D call: TRBD1 (6 bases). Per the germline V gene, CDR1 is MRHNA and CDR2 is SNTAGT. Trimming took 7 bases from V and 8 from J, leaving 15 bases between them. The CDR3 runs to 13 residues. CDR3 in DNA: TGTGCCAGCACCTACAGGGAATGGGATGAGCAGTTCTTC. Translating gives CASTYREWDEQFF.

The chain has TRBV7-9 and TRBJ2-1; 8 nucleotides match TRBD2. Looked up from germline, CDR1 is SEHNR and CDR2 is FQNEAQ (reference sequence). The CDR3 totals 13 residues. V lost 6 bases to trimming and J lost 7 bases; unmatched junction nucleotides: 5. CDR3 loop: CASSFSGANEQFF. CDR3 bases: TGTGCCAGCAGTTTTAGCGGGGCGAATGAGCAGTTCTTC.

This clonotype was counted ten times or more. The chain is built from TRBV4-3 and TRBJ2-3; 9 bases are shared with TRBD2. V gave up 0 bases and J gave up 3 bases; unmatched junction bases: 4. In germline, CDR1 is LGHNA, CDR2 YSLEER. The CDR3 is made up of 16 amino acids. CDR3 coding DNA: TGCGCCAGCAGCCAAGAGGGTAGCGGGAGAACAGATACGCAGTATTTT. Amino acid sequence: CASSQEGSGRTDTQYF.

The chain has TRBV12-3 or TRBV12-4 and TRBJ2-6; TRBD1 agrees at 7 bases. This CDR3 has 16 amino acids. With 6 bases clipped from V and 4 bases from J, the junction kept 9 bases outside the gene matches. CDR3 protein: CASRKTTGSGANVLTF. The CDR3 nucleotides are TGTGCCAGCAGGAAGACGACAGGGTCCGGGGCCAACGTCCTGACTTTC.

The chain links TRBV5-1 to TRBJ1-2; D is ambiguous. V was cut by 0 bases and J by 3 bases, with 12 bases left in between. This CDR3 region has 15 residues. The germline V gene has CDR1 SGHRS and CDR2 YFSETQ. CDR3 sequence: CASSLGPPGDYGYTF. For the CDR3, the DNA is TGCGCCAGCAGCTTGGGGCCCCCAGGCGACTATGGCTACACCTTC.

This CDR3 reads CSARTGPDTQYF. CDR3 nucleotide sequence: TGCAGTGCTAGAACCGGGCCAGATACGCAGTATTTT. V usage is TRBV20-1 and J usage is TRBJ2-3, with D unclear. The V gene lost 2 bases and the J gene lost 4 bases, with 7 bases spanning the gap. Germline lookup yields CDR1 DFQATT and CDR2 SNEGSKA (reference sequence). The CDR3 contains 12 residues.

The chain joins TRBV12-3 or TRBV12-4 to TRBJ2-7; TRBD1 is a possible D gene (5 bases). The CDR3 consists of 19 residues. The V end was cut by 5 bases, the J end by 0 bases, with 26 bases between. The CDR3 protein is CASSPRRGARGIHSYEQYF. The DNA for the CDR3 is TGTGCCAGCAGTCCCAGAAGGGGTGCCCGAGGCATTCACTCCTACGAGCAGTACTTC.

The V call is TRBV3-1, the J call TRBJ2-1, with D unclear. V lost 4 bases and J 5 bases, leaving 12 bases between the germline ends. Germline V gene data show CDR1 as LGHDT and CDR2 as YNNKEL (reference sequence). The CDR3 totals 14 residues. CDR3: CASSPWSYNNEQFF. As DNA, the CDR3 is TGTGCCAGCAGCCCCTGGAGCTACAACAATGAGCAGTTCTTC.

The chain carries TRBV20-1 and TRBJ2-2, with D possibly matching TRBD2 (5 bases). V was clipped by 6 bases and J by 0 bases, with 17 bases between them. CDR1 is DFQATT, CDR2 SNEGSKA, per germline (reference sequence). The CDR3 extends over 16 amino acids. The CDR3 coding sequence is TGCAGTGCCCGGGGATCCAATAGACCGAACACCGGGGAGCTGTTTTTT. Protein sequence: CSARGSNRPNTGELFF.

The genes are TRBV21-1 and TRBJ2-3; TRBD1, as called in the table, went unchecked against the DNA. TRBV21-1 represents a pseudogene. The CDR3 spans 15 residues. The CDR3 DNA sequence: TGTGCCAGCCTGAGAGCAGGGGCTAGCACAGATACGCAGTATTTT. This codes for CASLRAGASTDTQYF.

This clonotype was counted only a few times. A read error is likely, as this CDR3 ends without the conserved phenylalanine or tryptophan. This chain connects TRBV12-3 or TRBV12-4 to TRBJ1-2, with 8 bases matching TRBD1. V was clipped by 2 bases and J by 8 bases; unmatched bases: 10. The CDR3 has 15 amino acids. The CDR3 region has the DNA TGTGCCAGCAGTTTAAGGACAGGGAGTTCGAGGGGCTACACCATC. This gives the protein CASSLRTGSSRGYTI.

The chain couples TRBV7-8 to TRBJ2-5; tentative D call: TRBD1 (6 bases). Trimming cost V 1 base and J 7 bases, with 16 bases left between them. In germline, CDR1 is SGHVS, CDR2 FQNEAQ. The CDR3 length is 15 residues. The CDR3 loop is CASSLEGRGSVTQYF. The CDR3 DNA reads TGTGCCAGCAGCTTAGAGGGCAGGGGTTCCGTGACCCAGTACTTC. Supplemented by reference TRBV7-8 and TRBJ2-5, the full variable domain reads GAGVSQSPRYKVAKRGQDVALRCDPISGHVSLFWYQQALGQGPEFLTYFQNEAQLDKSGLPSDRFFAERPEGSVSTLKIQRTQQEDSAVYLCASSLEGRGSVTQYFGPGTRLLVL.

J is TRBJ1-1 and V is TRBV5-5; D unclear. Germline V gene sequence: CDR1 SGHKS, CDR2 YYEKEE (reference sequence). The CDR3 is 15 residues long. Trimming shortened V by 3 bases and J by 1 base, and 13 bases separated the two germline ends. In nucleotides, the CDR3 is TGTGCCAGCAGCTCTGCTGGGATTTCGAACACTGAAGCTTTCTTT. Translating gives CASSSAGISNTEAFF.